This TCR beta chain comes out of a study of T cells after yellow fever vaccination. This clonotype was seen a handful of times. Each CDR3 protein gets one entry after TCRdb re-called the 5' RACE reads with MiXCR. The sample holds roughly 330,000 distinct CDR3 sequences; approximately 7% are singletons and the top ten take 15% to 20%. The CDR3 covers 13 residues. V was clipped by 5 bases and J by 1 base, with 7 bases between them. Germline V lookup: CDR1 SEHNR, CDR2 FQNEAQ (reference sequence). The chain recombines TRBV7-9 with TRBJ2-3; D remains ambiguous. Sample: PBMCs, taken more than 40 days after the first yellow fever vaccination. The sequence was collected from a young man who received the YFV17D yellow fever vaccine. In nucleotides, the CDR3 is TGTGCCAGCAGCCGAACGGGCACAGATACGCAGTATTTT. It yields the protein CASSRTGTDTQYF.